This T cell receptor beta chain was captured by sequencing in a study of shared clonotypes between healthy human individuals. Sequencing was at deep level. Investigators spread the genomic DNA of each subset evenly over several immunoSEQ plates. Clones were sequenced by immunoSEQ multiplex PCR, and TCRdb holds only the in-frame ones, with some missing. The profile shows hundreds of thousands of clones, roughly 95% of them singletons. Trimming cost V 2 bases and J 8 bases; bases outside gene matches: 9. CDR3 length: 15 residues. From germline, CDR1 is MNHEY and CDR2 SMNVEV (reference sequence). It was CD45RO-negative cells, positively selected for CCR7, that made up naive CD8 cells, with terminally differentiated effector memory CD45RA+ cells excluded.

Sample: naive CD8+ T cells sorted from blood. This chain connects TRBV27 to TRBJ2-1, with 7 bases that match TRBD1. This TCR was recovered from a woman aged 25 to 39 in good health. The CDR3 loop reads CASSLGTGVSDEQFF. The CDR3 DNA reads TGTGCCAGCAGTTTAGGAACAGGGGTCTCGGATGAGCAGTTCTTC.